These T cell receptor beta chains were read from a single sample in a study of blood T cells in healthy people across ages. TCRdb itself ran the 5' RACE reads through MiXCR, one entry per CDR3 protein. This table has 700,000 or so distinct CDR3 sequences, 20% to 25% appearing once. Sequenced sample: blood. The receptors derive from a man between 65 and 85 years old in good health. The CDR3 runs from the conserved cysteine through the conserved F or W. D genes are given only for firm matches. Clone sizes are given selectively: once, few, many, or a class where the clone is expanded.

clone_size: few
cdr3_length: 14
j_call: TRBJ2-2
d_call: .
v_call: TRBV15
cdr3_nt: TGTGCCACCAGCAGAGATTGGGGAGCCGGGGAGCTGTTTTTT
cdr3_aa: CATSRDWGAGELFF

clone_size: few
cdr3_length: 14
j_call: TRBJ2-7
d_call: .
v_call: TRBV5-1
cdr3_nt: TGCGCCAGCAGCTGGGACGGACACCCTTACGAGCAGTACTTC
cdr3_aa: CASSWDGHPYEQYF

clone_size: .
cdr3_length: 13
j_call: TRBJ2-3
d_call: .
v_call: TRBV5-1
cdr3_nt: TGCGCCAGCAGCGAGACGTACACAGATACGCAGTATTTT
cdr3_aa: CASSETYTDTQYF

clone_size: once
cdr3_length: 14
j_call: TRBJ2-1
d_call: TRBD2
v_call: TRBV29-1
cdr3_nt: TGCAGCGTTGTACCGGGACTAGCTGACTCGGGGCAGTTCTTC
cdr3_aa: CSVVPGLADSGQFF

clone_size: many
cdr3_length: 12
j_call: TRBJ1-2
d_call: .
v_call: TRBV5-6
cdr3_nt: TGTGCCAGCAGCAACAGGGCCTATGGCTACACCTTC
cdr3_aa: CASSNRAYGYTF

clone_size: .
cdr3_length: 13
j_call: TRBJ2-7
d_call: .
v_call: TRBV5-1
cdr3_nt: TGCGCCAGCAGTGAGCAGGGGTTAAACGAGCAGTACTTC
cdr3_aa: CASSEQGLNEQYF

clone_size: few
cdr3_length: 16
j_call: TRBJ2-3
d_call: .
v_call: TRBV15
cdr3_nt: TGTGCCACCAGCGGGAGTCTCGGCTTGGCGTCAGATACGCAGTATTTT
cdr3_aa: CATSGSLGLASDTQYF

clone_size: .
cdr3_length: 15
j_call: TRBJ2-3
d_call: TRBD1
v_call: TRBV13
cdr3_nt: TGTGCCAGCAGCATCCGGGACAGGGAAACAGATACGCAGTATTTT
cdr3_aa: CASSIRDRETDTQYF

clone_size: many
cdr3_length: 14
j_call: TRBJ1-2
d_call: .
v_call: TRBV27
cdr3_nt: TGTGCCAGCAGTAACCTTGACGGGCGTAGGGGCTACACCTTC
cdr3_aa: CASSNLDGRRGYTF

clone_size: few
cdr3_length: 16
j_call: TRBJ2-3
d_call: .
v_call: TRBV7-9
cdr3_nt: TGTGCCAGCAGCTTAAAGAATAGCGGACAGACAGATACGCAGTATTTT
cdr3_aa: CASSLKNSGQTDTQYF

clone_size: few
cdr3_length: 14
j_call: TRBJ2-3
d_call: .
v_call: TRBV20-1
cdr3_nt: TGCAGTGCAGAAACGGGGGACTTTAGTGATACGCAGTATTTT
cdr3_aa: CSAETGDFSDTQYF

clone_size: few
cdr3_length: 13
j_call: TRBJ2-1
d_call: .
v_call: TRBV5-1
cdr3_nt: TGCGCCAGCAGCTTAGGGTCCAACAATGAGCAGTTCTTC
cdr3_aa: CASSLGSNNEQFF

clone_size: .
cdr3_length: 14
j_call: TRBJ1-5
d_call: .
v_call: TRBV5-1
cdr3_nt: TGCGCCAGCAGCTGGGGGGAGAGCAATCAGCCCCAGCATTTT
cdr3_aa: CASSWGESNQPQHF

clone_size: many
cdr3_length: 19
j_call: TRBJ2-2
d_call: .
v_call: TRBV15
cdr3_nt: TGTGCCACCAGCAGAGATCCTCGGACTGGGCCTCTTTCCCCCGGGGAGCTGTTTTTT
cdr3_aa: CATSRDPRTGPLSPGELFF

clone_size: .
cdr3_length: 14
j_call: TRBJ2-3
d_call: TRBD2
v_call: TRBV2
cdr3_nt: TGTGCCAGCAGTGAGACTAGCGCCACAGATACGCAGTATTTT
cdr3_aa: CASSETSATDTQYF

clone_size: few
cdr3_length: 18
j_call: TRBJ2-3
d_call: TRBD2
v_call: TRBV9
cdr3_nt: TGTGCCAGCAGCCCTCGCACCGGACTAGCGGGAGTGACAGATACGCAGTATTTT
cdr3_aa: CASSPRTGLAGVTDTQYF

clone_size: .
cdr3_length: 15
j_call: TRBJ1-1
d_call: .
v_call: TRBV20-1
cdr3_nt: TGCAGTGCTAGAGATCTGGGGGGCGCCGGCACTGAAGCTTTCTTT
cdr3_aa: CSARDLGGAGTEAFF

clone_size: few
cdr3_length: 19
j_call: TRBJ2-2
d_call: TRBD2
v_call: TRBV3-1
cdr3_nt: TGTGCCAGCAGCCAACGGACTAGCGGGGGGAGGCGTCGGACCGGGGAGCTGTTTTTT
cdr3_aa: CASSQRTSGGRRRTGELFF

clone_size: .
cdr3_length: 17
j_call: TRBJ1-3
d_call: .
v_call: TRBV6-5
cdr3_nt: TGTGCCAGCAGTTACTCGAATTTCAGGGGTACTGGAAACACCATATATTTT
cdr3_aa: CASSYSNFRGTGNTIYF

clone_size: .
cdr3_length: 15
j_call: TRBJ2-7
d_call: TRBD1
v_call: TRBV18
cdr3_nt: TGTGCCAGCTCACCACGTCCGGACAGGATCTACGAGCAGTACTTC
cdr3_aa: CASSPRPDRIYEQYF

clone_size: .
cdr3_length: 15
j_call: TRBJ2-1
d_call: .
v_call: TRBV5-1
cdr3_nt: TGCGCCAGCAGCTCGGGGCAGGGGAGATCCAATGAGCAGTTCTTC
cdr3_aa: CASSSGQGRSNEQFF

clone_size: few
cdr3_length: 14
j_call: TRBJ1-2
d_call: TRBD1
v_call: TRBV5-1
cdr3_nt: TGCGCCAGCAGCGTGGACAGGGGCCGCTATGGCTACACCTTC
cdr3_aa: CASSVDRGRYGYTF

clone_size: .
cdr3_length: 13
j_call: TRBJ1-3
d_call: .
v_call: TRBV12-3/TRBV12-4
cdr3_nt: TGTGCCAGCAGTTTCTACTCTGGAAACACCATATATTTT
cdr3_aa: CASSFYSGNTIYF

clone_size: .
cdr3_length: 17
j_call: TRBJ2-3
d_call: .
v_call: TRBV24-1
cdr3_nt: TGTGCCACCAGTGATTTTTCAGAGACTATTTGGACAGATACGCAGTATTTT
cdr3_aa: CATSDFSETIWTDTQYF

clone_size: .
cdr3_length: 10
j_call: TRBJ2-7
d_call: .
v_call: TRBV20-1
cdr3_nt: TGCAGTGCTACAAACTACGAGCAGTACTTC
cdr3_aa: CSATNYEQYF

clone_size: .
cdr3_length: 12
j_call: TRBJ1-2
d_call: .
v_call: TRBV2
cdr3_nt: TGTGCCAGCAGTGAATGGAACTATGGCTACACCTTC
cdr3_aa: CASSEWNYGYTF

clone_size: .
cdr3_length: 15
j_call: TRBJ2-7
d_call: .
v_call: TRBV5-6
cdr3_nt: TGTGCCAGCAGCCAGGGCCGGGGGAGACTCTACGAGCAGTACTTC
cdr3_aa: CASSQGRGRLYEQYF

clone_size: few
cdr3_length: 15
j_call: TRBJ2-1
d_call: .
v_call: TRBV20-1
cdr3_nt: TGCAGTGCTAGAGACCCAGCGGGCTCCTACAATGAGCAGTTCTTC
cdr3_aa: CSARDPAGSYNEQFF

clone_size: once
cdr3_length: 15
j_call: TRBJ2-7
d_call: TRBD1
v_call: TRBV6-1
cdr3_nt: TGTGCCAGCAGTGAAGGGGACAGGGTCGTCTACGAGCAGTACTTC
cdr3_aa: CASSEGDRVVYEQYF

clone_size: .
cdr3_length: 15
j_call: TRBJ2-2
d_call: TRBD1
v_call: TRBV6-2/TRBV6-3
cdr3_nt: TGTGCCAGCAGCAGACGACAGGGGAACACCGGGGAGCTGTTTTTT
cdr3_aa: CASSRRQGNTGELFF

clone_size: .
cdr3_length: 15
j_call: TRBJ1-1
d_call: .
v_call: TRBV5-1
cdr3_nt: TGCGCCAGCAGCTTAGGATGGGCGTCTGGGGCAGAAGCTTTCTTT
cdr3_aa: CASSLGWASGAEAFF

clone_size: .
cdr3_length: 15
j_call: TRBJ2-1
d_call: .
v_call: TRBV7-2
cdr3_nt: TGTGCCAGCAGTCGGGATTCCACACTCCACGGGGAGCAGTTCTTC
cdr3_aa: CASSRDSTLHGEQFF

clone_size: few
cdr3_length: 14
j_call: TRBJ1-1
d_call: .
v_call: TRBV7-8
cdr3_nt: TGTGCCAGCAGCCCAAAGAGGGGGGGGTCTGAAGCTTTCTTT
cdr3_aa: CASSPKRGGSEAFF

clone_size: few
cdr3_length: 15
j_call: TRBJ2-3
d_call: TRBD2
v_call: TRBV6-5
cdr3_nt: TGTGCCAGCAGTTACCCCGGCGGGGGAACAGATACGCAGTATTTT
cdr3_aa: CASSYPGGGTDTQYF

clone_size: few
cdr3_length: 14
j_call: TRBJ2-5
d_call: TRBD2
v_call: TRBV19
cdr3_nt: TGTGCCAGTAGGCCGGGGGGAAATCAAGAGACCCAGTACTTC
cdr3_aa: CASRPGGNQETQYF

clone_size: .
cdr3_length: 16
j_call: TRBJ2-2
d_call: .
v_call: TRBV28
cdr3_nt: TGTGCCAGCAGTCTAACACCCTTAATTAACACCGGGGAGCTGTTTTTT
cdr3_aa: CASSLTPLINTGELFF

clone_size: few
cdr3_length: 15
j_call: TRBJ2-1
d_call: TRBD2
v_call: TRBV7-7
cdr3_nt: TGTGCCAGCAGCTCCGGGACTAGCGGCAACAATGAGCAGTTCTTC
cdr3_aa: CASSSGTSGNNEQFF

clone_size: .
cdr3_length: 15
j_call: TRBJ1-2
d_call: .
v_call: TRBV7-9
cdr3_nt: TGTGCCAGCAGGGTACAGTCTATCGGGGTGGACGGCTACACCTTC
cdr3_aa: CASRVQSIGVDGYTF

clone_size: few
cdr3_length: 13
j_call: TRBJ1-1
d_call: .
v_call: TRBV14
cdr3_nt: TGTGCCAGCTCGAGGCAATCGAACACTGAAGCTTTCTTT
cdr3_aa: CASSRQSNTEAFF

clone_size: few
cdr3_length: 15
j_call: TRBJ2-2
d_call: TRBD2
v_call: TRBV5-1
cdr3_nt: TGCGCCAGCAGCGGGAGGGGCGCGAACACCGGGGAGCTGTTTTTT
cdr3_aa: CASSGRGANTGELFF

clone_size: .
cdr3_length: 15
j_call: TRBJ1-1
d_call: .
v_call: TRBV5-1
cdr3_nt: TGCGCCAGCAGCTTGGCCGCCCAGGGGAACACTGAAGCTTTCTTT
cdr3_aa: CASSLAAQGNTEAFF

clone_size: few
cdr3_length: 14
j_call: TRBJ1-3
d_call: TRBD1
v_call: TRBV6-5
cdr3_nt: TGTGCCAGCAGTTCGACAGGGCCAGGAAACACCATATATTTT
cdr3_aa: CASSSTGPGNTIYF

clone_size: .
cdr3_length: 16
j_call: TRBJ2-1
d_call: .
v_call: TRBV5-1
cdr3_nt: TGCGCCAGCAGCTGGGTTGGGGGGAGCGCCTCATATGAGCAGTTCTTC
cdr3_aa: CASSWVGGSASYEQFF